This T cell receptor beta chain emerged from a study of cytomegalovirus exposure and HLA in healthy donors. Both 60 Vbeta primers and 13 Jbeta primers went into the PCR. Measured with immunoSEQ multiplex PCR; TCRdb has only the in-frame clones, and not every one. The sample has 98,000 or so clones, 70% to 80% seen once. As concerns this clone: The antigen remains undetermined.

This CDR3 spans 15 amino acids. The V and J ends lost 1 base and 2 bases, in that order; junction bases with no gene match: 4. Germline CDR1 is SGHRS and CDR2 is YFSETQ. Findings and caveats of the study: Earlier findings revealed that most TCR beta V segments proved productive either about 87% or about 30% of the time. As a later analysis revealed, most CMV-associated TCR beta chains appeared HLA-restricted.

The chain carries TRBV5-1 and TRBJ2-3, with 7 bases lining up with TRBD1. Sequenced material: PBMCs. This receptor was obtained from a man between 60 and 75 years old in good health and CMV-seropositive. This CDR3 reads CASSLPGGHTDTQYF. In DNA, the CDR3 is TGCGCCAGCAGCTTGCCAGGGGGTCACACAGATACGCAGTATTTT.